This T cell receptor beta chain was identified in a study of T-cell reconstitution after alpha-beta-depleted transplantation in children. The CDR3 spans 14 residues. The V end was cut by 5 bases, the J end by 3 bases, with 13 bases between. This clonotype was seen more than once but under ten times. Construction of the TCRbeta library involved unique molecular identifiers. TCRdb fed the PCR reads into MiXCR, producing one record per CDR3 protein. Of approximately 500,000 distinct CDR3 sequences listed, about 10% were seen once; the top ten hold roughly 2.1%. The input for sequencing was PBMCs, taken before TCRalphabeta/CD19-depleted stem cell transplant. The TCR sequence derives from a child aged 2-15 years with inherited bone marrow failure, due to receive a stem cell transplant. The chain joins TRBV12-3 or TRBV12-4 to TRBJ1-1; D not certain. The CDR3 region has the DNA TGTGCCAGCAGTCCCCCGGGTTGGGACACTGAAGCTTTCTTT. Its protein product is CASSPPGWDTEAFF.